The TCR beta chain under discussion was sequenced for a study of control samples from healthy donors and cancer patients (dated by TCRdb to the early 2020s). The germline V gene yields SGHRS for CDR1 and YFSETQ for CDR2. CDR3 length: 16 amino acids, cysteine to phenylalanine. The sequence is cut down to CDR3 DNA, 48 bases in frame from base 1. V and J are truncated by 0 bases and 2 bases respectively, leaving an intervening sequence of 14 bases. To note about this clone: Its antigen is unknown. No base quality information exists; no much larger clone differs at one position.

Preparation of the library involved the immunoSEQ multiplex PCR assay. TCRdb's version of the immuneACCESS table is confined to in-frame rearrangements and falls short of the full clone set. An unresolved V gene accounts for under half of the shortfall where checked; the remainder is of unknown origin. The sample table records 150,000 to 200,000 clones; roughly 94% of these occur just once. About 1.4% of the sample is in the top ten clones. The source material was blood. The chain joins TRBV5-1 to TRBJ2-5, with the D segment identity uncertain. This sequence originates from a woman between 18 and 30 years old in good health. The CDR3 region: CASSLALGATQETQYF. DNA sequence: TGCGCCAGCAGCTTGGCCCTAGGTGCAACTCAAGAGACCCAGTACTTC. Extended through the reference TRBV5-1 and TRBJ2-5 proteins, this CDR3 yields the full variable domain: KAGVTQTPRYLIKTRGQQVTLSCSPISGHRSVSWYQQTPGQGLQFLFEYFSETQRNKGNFPGRFSGRQFSNSRSEMNVSTLELGDSALYLCASSLALGATQETQYFGPGTRLLVL.